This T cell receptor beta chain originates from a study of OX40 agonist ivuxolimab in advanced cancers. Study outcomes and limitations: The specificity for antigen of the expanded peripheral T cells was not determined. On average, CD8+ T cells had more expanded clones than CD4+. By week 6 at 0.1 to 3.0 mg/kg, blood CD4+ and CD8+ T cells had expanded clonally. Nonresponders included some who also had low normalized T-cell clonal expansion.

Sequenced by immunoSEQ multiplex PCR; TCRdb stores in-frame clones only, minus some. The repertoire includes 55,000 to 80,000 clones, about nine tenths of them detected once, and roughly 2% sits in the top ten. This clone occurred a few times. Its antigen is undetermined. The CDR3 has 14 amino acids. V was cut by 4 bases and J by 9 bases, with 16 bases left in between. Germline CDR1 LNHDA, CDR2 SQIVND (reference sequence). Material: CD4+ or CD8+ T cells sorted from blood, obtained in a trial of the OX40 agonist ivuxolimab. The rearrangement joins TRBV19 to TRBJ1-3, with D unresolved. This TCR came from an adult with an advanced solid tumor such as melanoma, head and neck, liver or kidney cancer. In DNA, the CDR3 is TGTGCCAGTAGTACGAAACCGTTCTTTGGCACCATATATTTT. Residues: CASSTKPFFGTIYF.